This TCR beta chain was captured in a study of cytomegalovirus exposure and HLA in healthy donors. J gave up 5 bases and V 5 bases, and 5 bases lay outside the gene matches. The CDR3 consists of 14 residues. Germline V gene sequence: CDR1 SGHTA, CDR2 FQGNSA. With 60 Vbeta and 13 Jbeta primers, the PCR was carried out. Sequencing used immunoSEQ multiplex PCR; TCRdb keeps in-frame clones, though not all of them. This sample has roughly 100,000 clones; roughly 80% occur once, and the top ten carry about 6.9%. This TCR was sampled from a man aged 25-45 years in good health and CMV-seropositive. The genes are TRBV7-2 and TRBJ2-7; 11 bases match TRBD1. Sequencing was done on a sample of PBMCs. The CDR3 region is CASSPDRGLDEQYF. DNA for the CDR3: TGTGCCAGCAGCCCGGACAGGGGGCTCGACGAGCAGTACTTC.